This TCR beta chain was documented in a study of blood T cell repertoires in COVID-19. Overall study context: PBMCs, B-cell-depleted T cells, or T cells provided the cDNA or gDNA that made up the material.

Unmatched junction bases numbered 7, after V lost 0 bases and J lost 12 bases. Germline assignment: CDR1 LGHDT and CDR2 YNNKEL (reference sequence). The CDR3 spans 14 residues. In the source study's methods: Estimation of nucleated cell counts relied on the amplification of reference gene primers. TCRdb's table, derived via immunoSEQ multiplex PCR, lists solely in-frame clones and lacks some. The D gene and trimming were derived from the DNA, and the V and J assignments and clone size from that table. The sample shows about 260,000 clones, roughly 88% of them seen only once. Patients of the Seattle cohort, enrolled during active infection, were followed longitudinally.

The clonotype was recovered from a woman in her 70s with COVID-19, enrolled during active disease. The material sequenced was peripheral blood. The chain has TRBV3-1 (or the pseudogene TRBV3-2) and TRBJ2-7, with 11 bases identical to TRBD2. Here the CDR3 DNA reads TGTGCCAGCAGCCAAGATCGAACTAGCGGGAGTCTGTACTTC. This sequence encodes CASSQDRTSGSLYF.